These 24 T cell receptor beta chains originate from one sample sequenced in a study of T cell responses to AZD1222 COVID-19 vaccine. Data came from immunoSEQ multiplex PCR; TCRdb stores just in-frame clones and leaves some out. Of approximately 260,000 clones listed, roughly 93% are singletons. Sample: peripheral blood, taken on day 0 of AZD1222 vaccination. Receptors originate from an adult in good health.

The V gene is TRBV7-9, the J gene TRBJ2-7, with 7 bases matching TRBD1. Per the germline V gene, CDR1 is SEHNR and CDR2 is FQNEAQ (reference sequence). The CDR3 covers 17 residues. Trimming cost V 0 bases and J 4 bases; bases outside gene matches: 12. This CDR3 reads CASSLASDRAPLYEQYF. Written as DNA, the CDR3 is TGTGCCAGCAGCTTAGCGTCTGACAGGGCCCCTCTTTACGAGCAGTACTTC.

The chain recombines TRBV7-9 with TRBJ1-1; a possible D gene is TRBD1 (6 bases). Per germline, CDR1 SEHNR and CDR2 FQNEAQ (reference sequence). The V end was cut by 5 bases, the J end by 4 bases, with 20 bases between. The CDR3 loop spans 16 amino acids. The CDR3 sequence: CASSPVQGGGRTEAFF. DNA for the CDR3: TGTGCCAGCAGCCCAGTCCAGGGAGGGGGTCGCACTGAAGCTTTCTTT.

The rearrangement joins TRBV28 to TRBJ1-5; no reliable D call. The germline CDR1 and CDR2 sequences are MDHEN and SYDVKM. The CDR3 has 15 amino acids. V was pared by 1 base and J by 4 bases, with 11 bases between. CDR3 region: CASSLLGAENQPQHF. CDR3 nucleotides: TGTGCCAGCAGTTTATTGGGCGCCGAGAATCAGCCCCAGCATTTT.

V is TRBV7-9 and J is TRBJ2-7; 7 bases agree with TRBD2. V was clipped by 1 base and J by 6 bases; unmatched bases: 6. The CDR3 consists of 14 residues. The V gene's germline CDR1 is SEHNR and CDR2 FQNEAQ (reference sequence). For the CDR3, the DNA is TGTGCCAGCAGCTTAGGAGGGGACTATCTCGAGCAGTACTTC. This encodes CASSLGGDYLEQYF.

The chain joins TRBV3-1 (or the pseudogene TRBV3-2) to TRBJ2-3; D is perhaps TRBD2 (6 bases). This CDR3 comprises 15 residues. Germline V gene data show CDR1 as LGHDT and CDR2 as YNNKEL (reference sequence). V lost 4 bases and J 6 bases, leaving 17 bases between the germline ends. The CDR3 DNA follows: TGTGCCAGCAGCCTTTCTAGCGCCCCCCGGGATACGCAGTATTTT. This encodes CASSLSSAPRDTQYF.

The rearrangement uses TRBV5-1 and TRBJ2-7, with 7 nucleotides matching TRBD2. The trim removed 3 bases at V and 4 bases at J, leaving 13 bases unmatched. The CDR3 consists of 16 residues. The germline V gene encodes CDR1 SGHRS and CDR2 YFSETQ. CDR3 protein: CASSWGGLSGRYEQYF. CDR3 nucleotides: TGCGCCAGCAGCTGGGGGGGACTCTCCGGCCGGTACGAGCAGTACTTC.

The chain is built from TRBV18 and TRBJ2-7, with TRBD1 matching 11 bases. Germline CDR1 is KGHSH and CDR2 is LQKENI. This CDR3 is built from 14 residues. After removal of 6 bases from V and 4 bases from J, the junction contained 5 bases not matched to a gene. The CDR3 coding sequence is TGTGCCAGCTCTCCTGGGACAGGGGGATACGAGCAGTACTTC. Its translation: CASSPGTGGYEQYF.

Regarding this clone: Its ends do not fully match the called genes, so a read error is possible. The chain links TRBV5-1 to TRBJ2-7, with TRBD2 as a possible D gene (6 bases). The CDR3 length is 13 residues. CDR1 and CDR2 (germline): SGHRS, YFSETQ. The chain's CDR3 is CANSFGGNYEQYF. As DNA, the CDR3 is TGCGCCAACAGCTTCGGGGGTAACTACGAGCAGTACTTC.

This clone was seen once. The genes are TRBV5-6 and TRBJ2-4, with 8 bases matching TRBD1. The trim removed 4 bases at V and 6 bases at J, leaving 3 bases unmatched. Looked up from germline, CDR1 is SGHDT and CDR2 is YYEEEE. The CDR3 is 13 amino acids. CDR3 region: CASSPGGLNIQYF. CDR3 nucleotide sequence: TGTGCCAGCAGCCCAGGGGGCTTAAACATTCAGTACTTC.

CDR3 in DNA: TGCGCCAGCAGCTTACTCACCTCGGGCCGTTACACTGAAGCTTTCTTT. It codes for CASSLLTSGRYTEAFF. The chain couples TRBV5-1 to TRBJ1-1, with unresolved D. CDR1 and CDR2 from the germline V gene are SGHRS and YFSETQ. The CDR3 is 16 residues long. V gave up 2 bases and J gave up 3 bases, with 17 bases separating them.

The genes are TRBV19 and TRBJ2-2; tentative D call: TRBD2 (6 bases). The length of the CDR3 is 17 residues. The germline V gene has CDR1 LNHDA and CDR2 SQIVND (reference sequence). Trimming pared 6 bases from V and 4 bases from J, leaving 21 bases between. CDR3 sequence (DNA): TGTGCCAGTAGGTGGCAGGGAGGCAGGTCTAGCACCGGGGAGCTGTTTTTT. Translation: CASRWQGGRSSTGELFF.

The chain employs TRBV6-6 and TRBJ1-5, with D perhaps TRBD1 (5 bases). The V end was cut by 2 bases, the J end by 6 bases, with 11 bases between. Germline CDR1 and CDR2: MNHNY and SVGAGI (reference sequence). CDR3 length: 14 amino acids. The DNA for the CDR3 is TGTGCCAGCAGTTACGTCCAGGGCGGTCAGCCCCAGCATTTT. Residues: CASSYVQGGQPQHF.

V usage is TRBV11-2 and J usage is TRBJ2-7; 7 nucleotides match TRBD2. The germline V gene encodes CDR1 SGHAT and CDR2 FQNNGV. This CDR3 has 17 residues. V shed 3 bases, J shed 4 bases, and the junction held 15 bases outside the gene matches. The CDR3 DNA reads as TGTGCCAGCAGCTTCCGCCTTGGGACTACTGGGTGGTACGAGCAGTACTTC. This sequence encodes CASSFRLGTTGWYEQYF.

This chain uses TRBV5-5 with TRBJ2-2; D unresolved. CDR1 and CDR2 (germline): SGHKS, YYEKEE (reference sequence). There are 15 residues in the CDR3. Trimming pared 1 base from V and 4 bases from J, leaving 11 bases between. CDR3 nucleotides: TGTGCCAGCAGCTTGAGAGTCGTTGTCACCGGGGAGCTGTTTTTT. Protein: CASSLRVVVTGELFF.

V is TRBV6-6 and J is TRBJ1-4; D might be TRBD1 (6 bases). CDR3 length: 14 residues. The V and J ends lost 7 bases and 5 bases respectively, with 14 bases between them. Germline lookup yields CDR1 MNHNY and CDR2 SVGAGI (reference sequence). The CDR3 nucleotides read TGTGCCAGCACCACCCCGGGGGCGAATGAAAAACTGTTTTTT. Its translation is CASTTPGANEKLFF.

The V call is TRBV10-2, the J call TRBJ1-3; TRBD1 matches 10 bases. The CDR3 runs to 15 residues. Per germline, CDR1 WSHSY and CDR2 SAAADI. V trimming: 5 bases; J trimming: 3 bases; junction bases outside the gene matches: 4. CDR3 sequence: CASSSGTGVGNTIYF. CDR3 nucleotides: TGCGCCAGCAGTTCCGGGACAGGGGTTGGAAACACCATATATTTT.

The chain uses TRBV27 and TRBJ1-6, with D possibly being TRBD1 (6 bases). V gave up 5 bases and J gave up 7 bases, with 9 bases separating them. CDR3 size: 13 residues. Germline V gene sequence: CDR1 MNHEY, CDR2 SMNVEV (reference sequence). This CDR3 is CASSAQGNSPLHF. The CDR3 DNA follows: TGTGCCAGCAGTGCACAGGGAAATTCACCCCTCCACTTT.

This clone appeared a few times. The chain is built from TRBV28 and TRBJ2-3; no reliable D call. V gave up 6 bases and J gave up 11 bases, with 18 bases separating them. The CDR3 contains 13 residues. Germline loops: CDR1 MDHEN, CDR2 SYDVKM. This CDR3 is CASSQPTRGRQYF. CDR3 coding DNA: TGTGCCAGCAGCCAACCAACCCGTGGACGGCAGTATTTT.

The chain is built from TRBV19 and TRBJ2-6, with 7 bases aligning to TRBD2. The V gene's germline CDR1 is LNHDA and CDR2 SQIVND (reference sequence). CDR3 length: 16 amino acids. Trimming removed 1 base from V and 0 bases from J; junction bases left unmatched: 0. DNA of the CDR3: TGTGCCAGTAGTATAGGCGGGAGCTCTGGGGCCAACGTCCTGACTTTC. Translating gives CASSIGGSSGANVLTF.

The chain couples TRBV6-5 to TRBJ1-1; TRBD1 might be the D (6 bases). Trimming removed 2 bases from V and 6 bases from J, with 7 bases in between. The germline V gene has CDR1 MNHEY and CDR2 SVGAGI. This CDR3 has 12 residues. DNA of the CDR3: TGTGCCAGCAGTTACGGGGGGCCTGAAGCTTTCTTT. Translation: CASSYGGPEAFF.

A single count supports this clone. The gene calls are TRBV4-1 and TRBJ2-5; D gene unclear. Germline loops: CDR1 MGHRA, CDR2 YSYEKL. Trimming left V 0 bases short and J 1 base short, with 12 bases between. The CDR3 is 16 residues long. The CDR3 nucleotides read TGCGCCAGCAGCCAAGAGATAGCCATCCTCCAAGAGACCCAGTACTTC. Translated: CASSQEIAILQETQYF.

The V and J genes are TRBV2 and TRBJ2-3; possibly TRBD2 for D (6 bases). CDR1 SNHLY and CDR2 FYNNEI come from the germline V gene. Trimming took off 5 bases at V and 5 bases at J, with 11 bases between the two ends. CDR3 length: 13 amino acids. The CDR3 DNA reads TGTGCCAGCAGTCGAACGGGGGTAGATACGCAGTATTTT. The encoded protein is CASSRTGVDTQYF.

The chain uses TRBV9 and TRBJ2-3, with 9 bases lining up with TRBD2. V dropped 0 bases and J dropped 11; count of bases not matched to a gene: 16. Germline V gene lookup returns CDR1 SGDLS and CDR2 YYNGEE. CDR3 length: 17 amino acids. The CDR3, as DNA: TGTGCCAGCAGCGTAGGTCCAGCGGGGGGCCTCAGTGGGATGCAGTATTTT. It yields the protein CASSVGPAGGLSGMQYF. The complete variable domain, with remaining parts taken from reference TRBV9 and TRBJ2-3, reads DSGVTQTPKHLITATGQRVTLRCSPRSGDLSVYWYQQSLDQGLQFLIQYYNGEERAKGNILERFSAQQFPDLHSELNLSSLELGDSALYFCASSVGPAGGLSGMQYFGPGTRLTVL.

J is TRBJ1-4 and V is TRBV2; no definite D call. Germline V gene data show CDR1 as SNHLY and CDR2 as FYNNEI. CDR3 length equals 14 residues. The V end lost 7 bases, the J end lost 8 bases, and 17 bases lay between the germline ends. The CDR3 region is CASTPYGLGEKLFF. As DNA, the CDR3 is TGTGCCAGCACTCCCTACGGTCTCGGGGAAAAACTGTTTTTT.